The clone carrying this T cell receptor beta chain is a singleton in its sample. Here immunoSEQ multiplex PCR was the method, and the copy in TCRdb shows in-frame clones only, minus some. The sample yields around 50,000 clones, around 87% seen once. These data originate in a study of T cell changes during pregnancy in multiple sclerosis. The CDR3 has 15 residues. Germline CDR1 reads LNHNV; CDR2 reads YYDKDF (reference sequence). Trimming removed 0 bases from V and 3 bases from J, with 11 bases in between. Sequencing was carried out using peripheral blood from another person, used as feeder cells. The sequence came from a human donor whose cells served as feeder cells for cultures in a pregnancy study. The rearrangement uses TRBV15 and TRBJ1-2; D is undetermined. CDR3 protein: CATSRDRPGHYGYTF. In nucleotides, the CDR3 is TGTGCCACCAGCAGAGATCGTCCCGGACACTATGGCTACACCTTC.